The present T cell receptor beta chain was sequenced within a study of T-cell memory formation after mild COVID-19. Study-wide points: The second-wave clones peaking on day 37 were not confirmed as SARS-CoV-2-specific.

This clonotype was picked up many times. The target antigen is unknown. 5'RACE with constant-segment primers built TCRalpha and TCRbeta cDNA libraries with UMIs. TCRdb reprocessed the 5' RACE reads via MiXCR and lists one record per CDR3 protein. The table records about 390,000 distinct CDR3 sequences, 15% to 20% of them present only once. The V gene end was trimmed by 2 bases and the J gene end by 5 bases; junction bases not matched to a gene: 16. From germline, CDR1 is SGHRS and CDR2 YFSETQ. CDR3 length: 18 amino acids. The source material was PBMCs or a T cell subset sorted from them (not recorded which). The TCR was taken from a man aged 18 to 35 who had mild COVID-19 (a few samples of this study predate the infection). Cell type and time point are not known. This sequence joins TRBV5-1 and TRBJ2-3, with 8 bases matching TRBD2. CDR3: CASSFRFIQRGHQDTQYF. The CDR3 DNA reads TGCGCCAGCAGCTTTCGGTTTATCCAGCGGGGGCACCAAGATACGCAGTATTTT.